This TCR beta chain was sequenced for a study of OX40 agonist ivuxolimab in advanced cancers. General study results and limits: No determination was made of the antigen specificity of the expanded peripheral T cells.

This clone was recorded a few times. The antigen remains undetermined. The CDR3 has 15 amino acids. V dropped 0 bases and J dropped 6; count of bases not matched to a gene: 2. The V gene's germline CDR1 is SGHRS and CDR2 YFSETQ. A history of autoimmune disease or systemic immunosuppression excluded patients. Method: immunoSEQ multiplex PCR; TCRdb's copy keeps in-frame clones and lacks some. This sample has tens of thousands of clones, with roughly 86% found just once. The specimen comprised CD4+ or CD8+ T cells sorted from blood, sampled in a trial of the OX40 agonist ivuxolimab. V usage is TRBV5-1 and J usage is TRBJ2-2; 10 nucleotides match TRBD1. The TCR sequence derives from an adult with an advanced solid tumor such as melanoma, head and neck, liver or kidney cancer. The CDR3 region is CASSLGQGAAGELFF. The CDR3 region has the DNA TGCGCCAGCAGCTTGGGACAGGGGGCAGCCGGGGAGCTGTTTTTT.